The rows below give T cell receptor beta chains drawn from one sample of a study of T cell responses to AZD1222 COVID-19 vaccine. Sequenced by immunoSEQ multiplex PCR; TCRdb stores in-frame clones only, minus some. The sample holds under 150,000 clones, just over 90% seen once. Sequences were derived from peripheral blood, sampled on day 0 of AZD1222 vaccination. These receptors were obtained from an adult in good health. Both conserved end residues are part of each CDR3. The order of the fields is clone size, D gene, J gene, V gene, CDR3 protein, CDR3 DNA. D genes are given only for firm matches. Where a row states a size, it is once, few, many or the class of an expanded clone; other rows omit it.

>NA|NA|TRBJ2-7|TRBV7-2
CASSPIGTTRDEQYF
TGTGCCAGCAGCCCGATAGGGACAACTAGGGACGAGCAGTACTTC
>once|NA|TRBJ2-5|TRBV7-9
CASSLSGLGVAPQETQYF
TGTGCCAGCAGCTTAAGCGGTCTGGGGGTAGCTCCCCAAGAGACCCAGTACTTC
>NA|TRBD2|TRBJ2-7|TRBV2
CASSAGTSGRAYEQYF
TGTGCCAGCAGTGCCGGGACTAGCGGGAGGGCCTACGAGCAGTACTTC
>NA|NA|TRBJ1-2|TRBV29-1
CSVWIGGLGSNTF
TGCAGCGTTTGGATCGGGGGGCTGGGATCAAACACCTTC
>NA|NA|TRBJ2-2|TRBV5-4
CASSLVNGELFF
TGTGCCAGCAGCTTGGTTAACGGGGAGCTGTTTTTT
>NA|NA|TRBJ2-1|TRBV25-1
CASSERGSYNEQFF
TGTGCCAGCAGTGAGCGAGGCTCCTACAATGAGCAGTTCTTC
>NA|TRBD1|TRBJ2-1|TRBV9
CASSAPDRSDEQFF
TGTGCCAGCAGCGCACCGGACAGGTCGGATGAGCAGTTCTTC
>NA|NA|TRBJ1-2|TRBV5-1
CASGGGGLASGGYTF
TGCGCCAGCGGCGGTGGTGGGTTAGCGTCTGGAGGCTACACCTTC
>NA|NA|TRBJ1-2|TRBV20-1
CSARDPYGYTF
TGCAGTGCTAGAGATCCCTATGGCTACACCTTC
>NA|TRBD2|TRBJ2-5|TRBV11-2
CASSPGLDQETQYF
TGTGCCAGCAGCCCTGGACTAGATCAAGAGACCCAGTACTTC
>NA|TRBD1|TRBJ1-2|TRBV4-3
CASSQRAGGDGYTF
TGCGCCAGCAGCCAAAGAGCAGGGGGTGATGGCTACACCTTC
>NA|NA|TRBJ2-7|TRBV6-5
CASKTGHSSYEQYF
TGTGCCAGTAAGACAGGACATAGCTCCTACGAGCAGTACTTC
>NA|NA|TRBJ1-2|TRBV19
CASSPTGSHGYTF
TGTGCCAGTAGTCCTACAGGGTCCCATGGCTACACCTTC
>once|NA|TRBJ2-2|TRBV24-1
CATSEPSAGTGELFF
TGTGCCACCAGTGAGCCGTCGGCGGGGACCGGGGAGCTGTTTTTT
>NA|NA|TRBJ1-5|TRBV27
CASSFRGLNQPQHF
TGTGCCAGCAGTTTCAGGGGCCTCAATCAGCCCCAGCATTTT
>NA|NA|TRBJ2-7|TRBV10-3
CAISESGGSYEQYF
TGTGCCATCAGTGAGTCAGGGGGGTCCTACGAGCAGTACTTC
>NA|NA|TRBJ2-3|TRBV18
CASSSSTAGTDTQYF
TGTGCCAGCTCCTCCTCCACCGCGGGGACAGATACGCAGTATTTT
>NA|TRBD1|TRBJ2-7|TRBV6-5
CASSLVAGGNYEQYF
TGTGCCAGCAGTTTGGTGGCAGGGGGCAACTACGAGCAGTACTTC
>NA|NA|TRBJ1-2|TRBV14
CASSQEMGRSYGYTF
TGTGCCAGCAGCCAAGAGATGGGCAGGTCCTATGGCTACACCTTC
>NA|NA|TRBJ2-1|TRBV30
CAWSRDISYNEQFF
TGTGCCTGGTCCCGGGACATCTCCTACAATGAGCAGTTCTTC
>once|NA|TRBJ1-1|TRBV4-1
CASSQGPGGASPEAFF
TGCGCCAGCAGCCAAGGTCCCGGGGGTGCTAGTCCTGAAGCTTTCTTT
>NA|NA|TRBJ2-2|TRBV4-2
CASSQEFGGGVTAGELFF
TGTGCCAGCAGCCAAGAGTTCGGGGGCGGGGTGACCGCCGGGGAGCTGTTTTTT
>NA|TRBD1|TRBJ2-1|TRBV10-3
CAIATGYNEQFF
TGTGCCATCGCGACAGGGTACAATGAGCAGTTCTTC
>few|TRBD2|TRBJ2-2|TRBV9
CASSVEGSGRQTLFF
TGTGCCAGCAGCGTAGAGGGTAGCGGGAGACAAACGCTGTTTTTT
>NA|TRBD1|TRBJ1-2|TRBV18
CASSPPVGETGTNYGYTF
TGTGCCAGCTCACCACCGGTGGGCGAGACAGGGACTAACTATGGCTACACCTTC
>NA|TRBD1|TRBJ1-2|TRBV11-1
CASSSRRTGGGYTF
TGTGCCAGCAGCTCGCGGCGGACAGGGGGCGGCTACACCTTC
>NA|NA|TRBJ2-7|TRBV4-3
CASSQSRVSSYEQYF
TGCGCCAGCAGCCAGAGCAGGGTAAGCTCCTACGAGCAGTACTTC
>NA|TRBD1|TRBJ2-2|TRBV10-3
CATGQGLNTGELFF
TGTGCCACCGGACAGGGGCTAAACACCGGGGAGCTGTTTTTT
>NA|NA|TRBJ2-7|TRBV5-1
CASSLGTSPGGEQYF
TGCGCCAGCAGCTTGGGGACTTCCCCCGGGGGCGAGCAGTACTTC
>NA|NA|TRBJ2-1|TRBV9
CASSISASSYNEQFF
TGTGCCAGCAGCATTAGTGCGAGCTCCTACAATGAGCAGTTCTTC
>once|TRBD2|TRBJ2-1|TRBV5-1
CASSATGLAGEGEQFF
TGCGCCAGCAGCGCTACGGGACTAGCGGGAGAGGGTGAGCAGTTCTTC
>NA|TRBD1|TRBJ2-7|TRBV7-6
CASSLGGTVYEQYF
TGTGCCAGCAGCTTAGGGGGGACAGTCTACGAGCAGTACTTC
>NA|NA|TRBJ1-1|TRBV7-6
CASSAEPGARTEAFF
TGTGCCAGCAGCGCAGAGCCAGGAGCTAGGACTGAAGCTTTCTTT
>once|NA|TRBJ2-5|TRBV10-3
CAIRGEETQYF
TGTGCCATCAGGGGAGAAGAGACCCAGTACTTC
>NA|NA|TRBJ2-7|TRBV5-1
CASSPNSGDYEQYF
TGCGCCAGCAGCCCGAACAGTGGGGACTACGAGCAGTACTTC
>NA|NA|TRBJ1-6|TRBV5-1
CASSLGTADNSPLHF
TGCGCCAGCAGCTTGGGGACAGCGGATAATTCACCCCTCCACTTT
>NA|NA|TRBJ2-7|TRBV7-2
CASSSGWGSYEQYF
TGTGCCAGCAGCTCTGGGTGGGGGAGTTACGAGCAGTACTTC
>NA|NA|TRBJ2-3|TRBV11-3
CASSLDLETQYF
TGTGCCAGCAGCTTAGACCTCGAGACGCAGTATTTT
>once|NA|TRBJ2-1|TRBV7-8
CASSLALEMAEQFF
TGTGCCAGCAGCTTAGCTTTGGAAATGGCTGAGCAGTTCTTC
>once|NA|TRBJ2-7|TRBV29-1
CSVVSPGSYSYEQYF
TGCAGCGTTGTTAGCCCCGGGTCCTACTCCTACGAGCAGTACTTC
>NA|TRBD2|TRBJ2-1|TRBV15
CATSRRAGVVDDEQFF
TGTGCCACCAGCAGGAGAGCGGGAGTGGTTGACGATGAGCAGTTCTTC
>NA|TRBD1|TRBJ2-7|TRBV30
CAWRHRGRDEQYF
TGTGCCTGGAGACACAGGGGGCGGGACGAGCAGTACTTC
>NA|TRBD1|TRBJ2-5|TRBV29-1
CSALGTGVLETQYF
TGCAGCGCATTGGGGACAGGGGTTTTGGAGACCCAGTACTTC
>NA|NA|TRBJ1-2|TRBV7-9
CATTSGRVYGYTF
TGTGCCACAACGTCGGGGCGCGTCTATGGCTACACCTTC
>once|NA|TRBJ1-1|TRBV13
CASSFGQPNTEAFF
TGTGCCAGCAGCTTCGGACAGCCGAACACTGAAGCTTTCTTT
>NA|NA|TRBJ1-2|TRBV6-5
CASSYSKGYTF
TGTGCCAGCAGTTACTCGAAGGGCTACACCTTC
>NA|TRBD2|TRBJ2-5|TRBV3-1/TRBV3-2
CASSQDTSGGQETQYF
TGTGCCAGCAGCCAAGACACTAGCGGGGGCCAAGAGACCCAGTACTTC
>NA|TRBD1|TRBJ2-7|TRBV4-3
CASSPGTDFGRNF
TGCGCCAGCAGCCCCGGGACAGATTTTGGTAGGAACTTC
>NA|TRBD2|TRBJ2-1|TRBV4-2
CASSQVAAGGNNEQFF
TGTGCCAGCAGCCAAGTCGCGGCGGGGGGAAACAATGAGCAGTTCTTC
>NA|NA|TRBJ1-2|TRBV6-2/TRBV6-3
CASSLEDNYGYTF
TGTGCCAGCAGTTTGGAGGATAACTATGGCTACACCTTC
>NA|NA|TRBJ2-3|TRBV7-3
CASSFFVTDTQYF
TGTGCCAGCAGCTTTTTCGTCACAGATACGCAGTATTTT
>NA|NA|TRBJ1-6|TRBV4-2
CASSQDDGSYNSPLHF
TGTGCCAGCAGCCAAGATGACGGGTCCTATAATTCACCCCTCCACTTT
>once|NA|TRBJ2-2|TRBV4-3
CASSLKGASEVTGELFF
TGCGCCAGCAGCCTAAAGGGTGCTAGCGAGGTCACCGGGGAGCTGTTTTTT
>NA|NA|TRBJ2-1|TRBV7-9
CASSLDSPLYNEQFF
TGTGCCAGCAGCTTAGACAGTCCTTTATACAATGAGCAGTTCTTC
>NA|TRBD2|TRBJ2-5|TRBV7-2
CASSSRGGTAETQYF
TGTGCCAGCAGCTCCCGCGGGGGGACCGCAGAGACCCAGTACTTC
>NA|TRBD2|TRBJ2-3|TRBV10-3
CAISEREGGTDTQYF
TGTGCCATCAGTGAACGGGAGGGGGGCACAGATACGCAGTATTTT
>NA|NA|TRBJ1-2|TRBV25-1
CASSDGYGYTF
TGTGCCAGCAGTGACGGCTATGGCTACACCTTC
>NA|TRBD1|TRBJ1-1|TRBV5-1
CASSSGWGQMNTEAFF
TGCGCCAGCAGCTCTGGCTGGGGACAGATGAACACTGAAGCTTTCTTT
>NA|NA|TRBJ2-7|TRBV7-6
CASSLVYVGHGYRYEQYF
TGTGCCAGCAGCTTAGTATACGTGGGGCACGGCTACCGCTACGAGCAGTACTTC